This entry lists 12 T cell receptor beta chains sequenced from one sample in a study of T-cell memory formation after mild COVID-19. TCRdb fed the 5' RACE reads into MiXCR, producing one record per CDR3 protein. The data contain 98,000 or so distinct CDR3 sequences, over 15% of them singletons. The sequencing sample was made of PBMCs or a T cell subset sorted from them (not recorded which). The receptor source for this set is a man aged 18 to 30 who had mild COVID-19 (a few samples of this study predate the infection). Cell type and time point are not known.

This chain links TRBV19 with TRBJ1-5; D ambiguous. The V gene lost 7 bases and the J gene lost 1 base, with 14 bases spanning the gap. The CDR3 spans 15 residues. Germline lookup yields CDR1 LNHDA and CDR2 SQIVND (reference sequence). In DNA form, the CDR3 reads TGTGCCAGTACCCCGGTGGGAGGGAGCAATCAGCCCCAGCATTTT. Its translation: CASTPVGGSNQPQHF.

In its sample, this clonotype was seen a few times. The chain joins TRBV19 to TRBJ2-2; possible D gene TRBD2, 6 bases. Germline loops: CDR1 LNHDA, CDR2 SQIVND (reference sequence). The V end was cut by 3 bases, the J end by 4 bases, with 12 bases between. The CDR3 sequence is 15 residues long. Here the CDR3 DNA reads TGTGCCAGTAGTATCGGAGGGCGCGGCACCGGGGAGCTGTTTTTT. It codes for CASSIGGRGTGELFF.

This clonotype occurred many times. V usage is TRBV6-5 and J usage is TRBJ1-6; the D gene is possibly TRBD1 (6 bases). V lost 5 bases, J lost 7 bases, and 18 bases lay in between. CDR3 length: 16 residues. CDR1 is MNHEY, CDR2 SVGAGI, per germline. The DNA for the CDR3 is TGTGCCAGCAGTAAACAGGGTTTAATCGAGAATTCACCCCTCCACTTT. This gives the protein CASSKQGLIENSPLHF.

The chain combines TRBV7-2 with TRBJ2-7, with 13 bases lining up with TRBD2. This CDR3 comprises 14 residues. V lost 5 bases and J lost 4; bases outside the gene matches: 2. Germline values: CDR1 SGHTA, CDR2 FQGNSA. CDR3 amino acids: CASSRGLAGYEQYF. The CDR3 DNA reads TGTGCCAGCAGCCGGGGACTAGCGGGGTACGAGCAGTACTTC.

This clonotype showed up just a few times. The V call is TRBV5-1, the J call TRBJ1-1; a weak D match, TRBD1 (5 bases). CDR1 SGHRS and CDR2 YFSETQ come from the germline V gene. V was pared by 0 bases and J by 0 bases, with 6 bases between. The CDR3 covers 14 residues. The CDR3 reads CASSLEGLNTEAFF. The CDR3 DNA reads TGCGCCAGCAGCTTGGAGGGGTTGAACACTGAAGCTTTCTTT.

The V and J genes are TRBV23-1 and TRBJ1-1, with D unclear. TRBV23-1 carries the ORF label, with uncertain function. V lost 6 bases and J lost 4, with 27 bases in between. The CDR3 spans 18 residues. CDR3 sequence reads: CASSSPDDSPTESTEAFF. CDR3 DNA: TGCGCCAGCAGCAGTCCCGATGATTCCCCTACCGAGAGCACTGAAGCTTTCTTT.

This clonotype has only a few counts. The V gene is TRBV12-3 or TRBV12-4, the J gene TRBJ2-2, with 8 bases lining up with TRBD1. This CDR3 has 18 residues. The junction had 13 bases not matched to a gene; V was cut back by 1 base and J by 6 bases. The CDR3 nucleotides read TGTGCCAGCAGTTTAGGCGACGGACAGGGTGGGTCCCCCGGGGAGCTGTTTTTT. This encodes CASSLGDGQGGSPGELFF.

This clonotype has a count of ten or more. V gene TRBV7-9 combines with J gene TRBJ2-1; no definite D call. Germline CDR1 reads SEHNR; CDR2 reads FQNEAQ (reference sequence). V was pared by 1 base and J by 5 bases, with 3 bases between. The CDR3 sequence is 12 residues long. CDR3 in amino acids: CASSLDHNEQFF. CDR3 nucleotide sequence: TGTGCCAGCAGCTTAGATCACAATGAGCAGTTCTTC.

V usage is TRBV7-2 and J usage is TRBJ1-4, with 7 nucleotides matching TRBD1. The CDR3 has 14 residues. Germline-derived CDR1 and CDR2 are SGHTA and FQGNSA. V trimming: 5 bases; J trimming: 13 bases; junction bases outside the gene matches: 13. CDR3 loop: CASSQDRAPGGLFF. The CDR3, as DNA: TGTGCCAGCAGCCAAGACAGGGCTCCAGGGGGACTGTTTTTT.

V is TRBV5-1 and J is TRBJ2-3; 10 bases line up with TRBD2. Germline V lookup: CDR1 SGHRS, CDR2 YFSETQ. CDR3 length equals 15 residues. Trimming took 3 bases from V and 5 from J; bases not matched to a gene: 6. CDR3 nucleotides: TGCGCCAGCAGCTCCGGACTAGCGGTTGTAGATACGCAGTATTTT. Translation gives CASSSGLAVVDTQYF.

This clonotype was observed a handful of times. CDR3 protein: CASSLVDRAQPQHF. For the CDR3, the DNA is TGCGCCAGCAGCTTGGTCGACAGGGCTCAGCCCCAGCATTTT. This rearrangement joins TRBV5-1 to TRBJ1-5, with 7 bases lining up with TRBD1. CDR3 size: 14 residues. Germline V lookup: CDR1 SGHRS, CDR2 YFSETQ. V lost 0 bases, J lost 6 bases, and 3 bases stayed unmatched.

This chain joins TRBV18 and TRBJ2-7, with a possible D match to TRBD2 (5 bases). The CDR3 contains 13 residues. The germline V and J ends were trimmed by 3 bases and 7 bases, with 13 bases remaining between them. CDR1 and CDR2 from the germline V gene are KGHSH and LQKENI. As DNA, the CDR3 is TGTGCCAGCTCACCGGGCAGCGGAGGTGAGCAGTACGTC. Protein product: CASSPGSGGEQYV.